This record concerns one T cell receptor beta chain sequence. Trimming stripped 5 bases from V and 0 bases from J, with 11 bases between. The CDR3 is made up of 16 amino acids. Germline V CDR1 and CDR2: MNHEY, SMNVEV (reference sequence). This sample was taken from a study of blood T cell repertoires in COVID-19. Background on the study: Samples taken during acute and convalescent COVID-19 were collected in the United States, Italy and Spain. In each case, the material was cDNA or gDNA derived from T cells, B-cell-depleted T cells, or PBMCs.

Original analysis: Reference gene primer amplification in the assay estimated nucleated cell counts. TCRdb keeps only in-frame clones here, not all; method: immunoSEQ multiplex PCR. Clone size and the V and J calls come from that table; the DNA yielded D and trimming. The sample carries approximately 120,000 clones, approximately 90% recorded once. The V and J genes are TRBV27 and TRBJ2-6, with unresolved D. The sample consisted of peripheral blood. This sequence was found in a human donor with acute or convalescent COVID-19. The donor label of this sample is uncertain. Written as DNA, the CDR3 is TGTGCCAGCAGTCGAAGATTGAGCTCTGGGGCCAACGTCCTGACTTTC. It yields the protein CASSRRLSSGANVLTF.